These T cell receptor beta chains were read from a single sample in a study of blood T cell repertoires in COVID-19. Assay used: immunoSEQ multiplex PCR; TCRdb lists only in-frame clones, some missing. The data hold roughly 140,000 clones, with about four fifths observed a single time. Input material: peripheral blood. The receptor set was obtained from a woman over 75 in a cohort sampled during active or convalescent COVID-19. CDR3s include the opening cysteine and the closing phenylalanine or tryptophan. Fields, in order: J gene, V gene, CDR3 length, CDR3 protein.

>TRBJ2-3|TRBV5-1|14
CASSLGDRGDTQYF
>TRBJ2-5|TRBV27|14
CASSSQGGQETQYF
>TRBJ2-1|TRBV7-9|12
CASSRSIDEQFF
>TRBJ2-1|TRBV29-1|13
CSVEGGPYNEQFF
>TRBJ1-2|TRBV5-1|17
CASSWGGGTGLGYGYTF
>TRBJ1-1|TRBV4-3|17
CASSQDEPGQGYTEAFF
>TRBJ1-3|TRBV29-1|15
CSVSSPGSSGNTIYF
>TRBJ1-2|TRBV5-6|15
CASSLIGLGQYGYTF
>TRBJ1-2|TRBV18|16
CASSPLPGQGGNGYTF
>TRBJ1-2|TRBV5-1|13
CASSLEGAFGYTF
>TRBJ1-4|TRBV7-2|15
CASSLETGSNEKLFF
>TRBJ2-5|TRBV5-1|15
CASSKKQGPQETQYF
>TRBJ1-2|TRBV7-9|13
CASSFPGGSGYTF
>TRBJ2-2|TRBV5-1|17
CASSLGSGGTNTGELFF
>TRBJ2-5|TRBV11-2|12
CASREVGETQYF
>TRBJ1-6|TRBV7-9|13
CASSLSGNSPLHF
>TRBJ1-1|TRBV19|14
CASSNNGGTGEAFF
>TRBJ2-5|TRBV4-2|15
CASSQMVSSFETQYF
>TRBJ1-3|TRBV7-8|15
CASSPQGISGNTIYF
>TRBJ2-7|TRBV27|12
CASSPTGVEQYF
>TRBJ1-6|TRBV10-3|13
CAIREGLNSPLHF
>TRBJ1-1|TRBV28|14
CASRRQGAFTEAFF
>TRBJ1-1|TRBV28|14
CASSLIQGPTEAFF
>TRBJ2-3|TRBV6-2/TRBV6-3|13
CASSRGAGDTQYF
>TRBJ2-7|TRBV5-4|16
CASSLETGGVSYEQYF
>TRBJ2-1|TRBV6-2/TRBV6-3|16
CASSRDHVVTYNEQFF
>TRBJ2-1|TRBV19|13
CASRNDGDNEQFF
>TRBJ1-2|TRBV29-1|13
CSAGGQKNYGYTF
>TRBJ2-5|TRBV5-1|16
CASSIGRWRYQETQYF
>TRBJ2-7|TRBV6-2/TRBV6-3|16
CASSPPPGQGSYEQYF
>TRBJ2-6|TRBV21-1|18
CASSKDRGRGLGANVLTF
>TRBJ2-1|TRBV6-5|14
CAINLAGRLGEQFF
>TRBJ1-2|TRBV6-2/TRBV6-3|15
CASSYRQGTLYGYTF
>TRBJ2-3|TRBV29-1|15
CSVTSGRGRQDTQYF
>TRBJ1-2|TRBV7-2|13
CASSSRINYGYTF
>TRBJ1-4|TRBV7-8|15
CASSPRQDANEKLFF
>TRBJ2-2|TRBV6-5|15
CASARGGTPPGELFF
>TRBJ2-1|TRBV7-2|18
CASSLDRIWTSGHNEQFF
>TRBJ1-5|TRBV6-6|13
CASRRYSNQPQHF
>TRBJ1-2|TRBV6-2/TRBV6-3|16
CASSYETGGLIYGYTF
>TRBJ1-2|TRBV3-1/TRBV3-2|13
CASSPAVNYGYTF
>TRBJ1-1|TRBV10-3|14
CAIREQGANTEAFF
>TRBJ2-2|TRBV9|15
CASSVLGFGTGELFF
>TRBJ2-3|TRBV7-3|14
CASSPTGSTDTQYF
>TRBJ2-5|TRBV2|14
CASSVSTTQETQYF
>TRBJ2-7|TRBV5-1|13
CASSLDPGYEQYF
>TRBJ1-5|TRBV4-3|16
CASSQVLGQRNQPQHF